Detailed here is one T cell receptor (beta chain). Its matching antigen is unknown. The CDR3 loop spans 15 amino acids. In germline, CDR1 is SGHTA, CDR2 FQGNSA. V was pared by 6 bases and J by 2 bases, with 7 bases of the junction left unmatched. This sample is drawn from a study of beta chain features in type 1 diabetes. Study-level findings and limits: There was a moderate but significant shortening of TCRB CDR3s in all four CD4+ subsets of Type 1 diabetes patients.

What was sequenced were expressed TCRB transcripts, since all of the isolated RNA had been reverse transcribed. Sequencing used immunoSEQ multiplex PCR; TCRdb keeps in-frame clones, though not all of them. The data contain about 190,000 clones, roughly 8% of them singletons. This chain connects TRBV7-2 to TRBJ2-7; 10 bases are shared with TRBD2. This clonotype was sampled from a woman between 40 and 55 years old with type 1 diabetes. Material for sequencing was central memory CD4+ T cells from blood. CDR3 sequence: CASSLRTSGTYEQYF. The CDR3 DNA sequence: TGTGCCAGCAGTTTAAGGACTAGCGGAACCTACGAGCAGTACTTC. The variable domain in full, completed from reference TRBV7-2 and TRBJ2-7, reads GAGVSQSPSNKVTEKGKDVELRCDPISGHTALYWYRQSLGQGLEFLIYFQGNSAPDKSGLPSDRFSAERTGGSVSTLTIQRTQQEDSAVYLCASSLRTSGTYEQYFGPGTRLTVT.